This TCR beta chain was sequenced in a study of blood T cell repertoires in COVID-19. For the study at large: The United States, Italy and Spain provided the acute and convalescent COVID-19 samples.

Germline V lookup: CDR1 SGDLS, CDR2 YYNGEE. Trimming removed 2 bases from V and 11 bases from J, with 17 bases in between. There are 13 residues in the CDR3. Participants had their cohort set by participant-reported clinical history. Some clones are missing from TCRdb's copy, which holds only in-frame ones; the method was immunoSEQ multiplex PCR. The sample records 150,000 to 200,000 clones, about 79% being singletons. The sequence was collected from a man aged 50-60 years who had recovered from COVID-19. The chain carries TRBV9 and TRBJ2-7, with TRBD2 as a possible D gene (6 bases). The source material was PBMCs or T cells enriched from blood (not recorded which). CDR3 amino acids: CASSVETGTRKYF. The CDR3 nucleotides are TGTGCCAGCAGCGTGGAGACCGGGACTCGTAAGTACTTC.